The sequence of this T cell receptor beta chain was determined in a study of blood T cell repertoires in COVID-19. Trimming pared 8 bases from V and 2 bases from J, leaving 3 bases between. This CDR3 is built from 10 residues. Clones were read by immunoSEQ multiplex PCR, and TCRdb kept only the in-frame ones, dropping some. Counted here are around 150,000 clones, around four fifths occurring once; the ten biggest clones make up 7.3%. What the recovered Cohort 3 donors had was two negative PCRs, clearance, or symptom resolution. The V call is TRBV12-3 or TRBV12-4, the J call TRBJ1-1; no firm D call. The origin of this receptor is a man aged 50-60 years who had recovered from COVID-19. The sequencing input was PBMCs or T cells enriched from blood (not recorded which). The DNA of the CDR3 is TGTGCCAGCGGCAACACTGAAGCTTTCTTT. Encoded protein: CASGNTEAFF.